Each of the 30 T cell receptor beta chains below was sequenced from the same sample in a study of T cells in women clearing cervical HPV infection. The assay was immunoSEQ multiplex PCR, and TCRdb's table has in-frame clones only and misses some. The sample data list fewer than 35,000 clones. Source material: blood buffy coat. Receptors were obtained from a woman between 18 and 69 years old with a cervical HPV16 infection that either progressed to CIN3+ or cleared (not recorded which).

CDR3: CASSTNLLSETQYF. The sequenced part of the CDR3 DNA is TGCGCCAGCTCCACTAACTTACTCTCGGAGACC. The chain is built from TRBV5-1 and TRBJ2-5, with D unclear. The read ends 3 residues shy of where the CDR3 ends; the end is completed using the germline J gene. The CDR3 runs 14 residues. V gave up 7 bases and J gave up 5 bases, with 18 bases separating them. Germline V CDR1 and CDR2: SGHRS, YFSETQ.

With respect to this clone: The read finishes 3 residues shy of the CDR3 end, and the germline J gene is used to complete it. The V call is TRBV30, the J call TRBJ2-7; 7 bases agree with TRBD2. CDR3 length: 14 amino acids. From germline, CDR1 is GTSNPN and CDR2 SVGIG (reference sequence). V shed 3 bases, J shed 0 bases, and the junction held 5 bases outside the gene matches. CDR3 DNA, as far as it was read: TGTGCCTGGAGCCCTTTAGCGGGCTCCTACGAG. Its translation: CAWSPLAGSYE. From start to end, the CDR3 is CAWSPLAGSYEQYF. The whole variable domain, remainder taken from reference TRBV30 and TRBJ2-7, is SQTIHQWPATLVQPVGSPLSLECTVEGTSNPNLYWYRQAAGRGLQLLFYSVGIGQISSEVPQNLSASRPQDRQFILSSKKLLLSDSGFYLCAWSPLAGSYEQYFGPGTRLTVT.

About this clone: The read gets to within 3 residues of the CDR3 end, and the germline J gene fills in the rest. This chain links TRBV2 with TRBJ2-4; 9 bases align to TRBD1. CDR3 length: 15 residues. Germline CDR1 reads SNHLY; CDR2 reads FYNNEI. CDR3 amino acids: CASSGGQGGDYGQYF. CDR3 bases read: TGTGCCAGCAGTGGGGGACAGGGAGGGGACTATGGT.

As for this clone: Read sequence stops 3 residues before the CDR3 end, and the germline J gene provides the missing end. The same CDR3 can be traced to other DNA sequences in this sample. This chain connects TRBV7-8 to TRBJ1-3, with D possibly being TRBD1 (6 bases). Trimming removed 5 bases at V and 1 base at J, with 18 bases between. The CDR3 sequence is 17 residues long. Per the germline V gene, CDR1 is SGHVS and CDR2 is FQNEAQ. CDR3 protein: CASSPKDSRWSGNTIYF. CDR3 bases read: TGTGCCAGCAGCCCAAAGGACAGCAGGTGGTCTGGAAACACC.

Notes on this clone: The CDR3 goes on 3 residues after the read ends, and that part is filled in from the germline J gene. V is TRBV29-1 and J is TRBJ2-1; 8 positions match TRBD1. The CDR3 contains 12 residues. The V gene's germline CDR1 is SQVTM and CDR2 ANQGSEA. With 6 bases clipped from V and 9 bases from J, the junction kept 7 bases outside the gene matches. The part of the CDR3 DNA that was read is TGCAGCGTCCGGGACAGGCATCTTGAG. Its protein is CSVRDRHLE. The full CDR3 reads CSVRDRHLEQFF.

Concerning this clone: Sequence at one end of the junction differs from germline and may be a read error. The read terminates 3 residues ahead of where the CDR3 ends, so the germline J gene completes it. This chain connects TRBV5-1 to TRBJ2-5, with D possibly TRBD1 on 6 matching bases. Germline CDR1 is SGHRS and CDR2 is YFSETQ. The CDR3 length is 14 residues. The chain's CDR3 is CASTLERTEETQYF. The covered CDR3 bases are TGCGCCAGCACCTTGGAGCGGACAGAAGAGACC.

This CDR3 reads CSLVARTSGSIGELFF. The sequenced part of the CDR3 DNA is TGCAGTCTAGTGGCCCGGACTAGCGGGAGTATCGGGGAG. The gene calls are TRBV20-1 and TRBJ2-2; 13 bases fit TRBD2. The read finishes 3 residues shy of the CDR3 end, and the germline J gene is used to complete it. The CDR3 is made up of 16 amino acids. With V trimmed by 8 bases and J by 7 bases, 13 bases remained unmatched. The germline V gene encodes CDR1 DFQATT and CDR2 SNEGSKA (reference sequence).

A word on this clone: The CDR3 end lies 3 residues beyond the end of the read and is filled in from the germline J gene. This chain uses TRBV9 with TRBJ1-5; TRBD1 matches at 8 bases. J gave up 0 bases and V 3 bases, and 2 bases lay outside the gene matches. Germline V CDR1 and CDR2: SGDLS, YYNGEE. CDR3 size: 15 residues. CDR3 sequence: CASSAGQGSNQPQHF. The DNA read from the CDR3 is TGTGCCAGCAGCGCTGGACAGGGTAGCAATCAGCCC.

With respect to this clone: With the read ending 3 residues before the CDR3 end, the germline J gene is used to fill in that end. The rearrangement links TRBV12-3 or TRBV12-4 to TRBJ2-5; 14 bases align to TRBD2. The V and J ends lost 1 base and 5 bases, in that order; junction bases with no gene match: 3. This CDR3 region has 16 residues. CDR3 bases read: TGTGCCAGCAGTTTAGGACGACTAGCGGGAGGGGAGACC. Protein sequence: CASSLGRLAGGET. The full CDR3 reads CASSLGRLAGGETQYF.

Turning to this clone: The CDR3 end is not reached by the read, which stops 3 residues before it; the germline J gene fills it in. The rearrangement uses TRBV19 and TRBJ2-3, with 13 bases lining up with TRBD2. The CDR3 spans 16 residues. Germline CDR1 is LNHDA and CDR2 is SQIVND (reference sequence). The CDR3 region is CASKGTSGGAGETQYF. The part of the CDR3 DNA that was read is TGTGCCAGTAAGGGAACTAGCGGGGGGGCCGGAGAGACG.

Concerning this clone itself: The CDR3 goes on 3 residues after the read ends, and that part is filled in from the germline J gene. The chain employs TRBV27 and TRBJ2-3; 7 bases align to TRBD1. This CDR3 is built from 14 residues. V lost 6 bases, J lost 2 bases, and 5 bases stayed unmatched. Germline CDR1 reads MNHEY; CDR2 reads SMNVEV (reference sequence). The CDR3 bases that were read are TGTGCCAGCAGACTGGACAGGAACACAGATACG. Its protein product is CASRLDRNTDT. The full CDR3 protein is CASRLDRNTDTQYF.

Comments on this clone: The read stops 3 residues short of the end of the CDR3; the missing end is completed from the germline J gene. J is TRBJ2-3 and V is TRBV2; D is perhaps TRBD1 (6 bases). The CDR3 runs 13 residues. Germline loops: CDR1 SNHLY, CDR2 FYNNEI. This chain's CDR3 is CASNGQTFYSQYF. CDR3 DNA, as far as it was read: TGTGCCAGCAATGGACAGACTTTTTATTCG.

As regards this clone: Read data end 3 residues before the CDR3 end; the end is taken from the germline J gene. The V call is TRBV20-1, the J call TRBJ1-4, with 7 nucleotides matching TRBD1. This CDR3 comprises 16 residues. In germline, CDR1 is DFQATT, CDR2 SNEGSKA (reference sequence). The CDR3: CSANRGRVSGANVLFF. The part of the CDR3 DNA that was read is TGCAGTGCAAACAGGGGAAGGGTCTCTGGGGCCAACGTA.

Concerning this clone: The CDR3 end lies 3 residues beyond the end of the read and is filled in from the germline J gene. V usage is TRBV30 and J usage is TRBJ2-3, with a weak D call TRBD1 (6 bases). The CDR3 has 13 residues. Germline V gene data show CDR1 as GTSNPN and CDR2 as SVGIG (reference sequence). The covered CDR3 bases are TGTGCCTGGAGCAGGGGACCCTTGAAGCCG. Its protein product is CAWSRGPLKP. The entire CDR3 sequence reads CAWSRGPLKPQYF.

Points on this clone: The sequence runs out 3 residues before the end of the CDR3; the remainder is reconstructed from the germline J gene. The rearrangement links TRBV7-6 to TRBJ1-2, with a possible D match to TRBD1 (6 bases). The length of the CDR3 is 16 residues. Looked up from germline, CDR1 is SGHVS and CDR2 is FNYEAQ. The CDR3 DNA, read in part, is TGTGCCAGCAGCACTCAAACTAGCGGGGGCACAGATACC. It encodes CASSTQTSGGTDT. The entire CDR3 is CASSTQTSGGTDTYTF.

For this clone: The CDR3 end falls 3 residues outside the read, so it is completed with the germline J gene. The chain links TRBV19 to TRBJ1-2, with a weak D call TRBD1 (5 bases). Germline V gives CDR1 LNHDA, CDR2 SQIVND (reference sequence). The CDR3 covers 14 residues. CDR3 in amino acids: CASRGAGGVGDYTF. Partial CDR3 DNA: TGTGCCAGTAGGGGAGCGGGAGGGGTGGGTGAC.

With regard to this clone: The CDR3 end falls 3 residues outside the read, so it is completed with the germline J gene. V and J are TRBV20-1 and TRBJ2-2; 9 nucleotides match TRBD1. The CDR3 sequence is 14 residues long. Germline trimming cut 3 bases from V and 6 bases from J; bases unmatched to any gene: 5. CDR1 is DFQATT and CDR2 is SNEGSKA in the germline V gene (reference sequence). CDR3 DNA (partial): TGCAGTGCTAGGGGGACAGGGCGATCCGGGGAG. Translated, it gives CSARGTGRSGE. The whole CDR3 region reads CSARGTGRSGELFF.

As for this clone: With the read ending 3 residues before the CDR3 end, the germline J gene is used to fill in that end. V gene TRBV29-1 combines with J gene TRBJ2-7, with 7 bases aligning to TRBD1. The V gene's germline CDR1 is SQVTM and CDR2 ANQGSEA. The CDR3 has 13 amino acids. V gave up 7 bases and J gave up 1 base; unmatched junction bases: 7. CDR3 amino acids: CSAGDSLSYEQYF. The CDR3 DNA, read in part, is TGCAGCGCTGGGGACAGCCTTTCCTACGAG.

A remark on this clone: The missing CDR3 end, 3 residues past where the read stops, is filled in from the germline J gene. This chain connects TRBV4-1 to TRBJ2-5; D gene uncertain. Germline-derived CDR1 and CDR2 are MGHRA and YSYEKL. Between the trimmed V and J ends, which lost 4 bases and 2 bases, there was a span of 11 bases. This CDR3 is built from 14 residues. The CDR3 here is CASSRQTEQETQYF. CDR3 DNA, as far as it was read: TGCGCCAGCAGCCGACAAACTGAACAAGAGACC.

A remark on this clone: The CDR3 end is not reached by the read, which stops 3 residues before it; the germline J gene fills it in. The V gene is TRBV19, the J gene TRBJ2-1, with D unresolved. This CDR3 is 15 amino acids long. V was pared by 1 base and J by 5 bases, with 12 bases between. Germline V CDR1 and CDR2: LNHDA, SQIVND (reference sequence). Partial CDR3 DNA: TGTGCCAGTAGTATAGGTGGCAGTCAGAACAATGAG. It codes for CASSIGGSQNNE. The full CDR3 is CASSIGGSQNNEQFF.

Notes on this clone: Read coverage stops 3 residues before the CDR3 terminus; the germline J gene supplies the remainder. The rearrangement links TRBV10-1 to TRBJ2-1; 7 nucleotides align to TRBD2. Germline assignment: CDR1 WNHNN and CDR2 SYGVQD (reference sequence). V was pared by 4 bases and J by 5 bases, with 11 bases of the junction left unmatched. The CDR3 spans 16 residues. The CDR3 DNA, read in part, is TGCGCCAGCAGTGTGGGGTGGAAAGCGGGAAACAATGAG. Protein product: CASSVGWKAGNNE. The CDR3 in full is CASSVGWKAGNNEQFF.

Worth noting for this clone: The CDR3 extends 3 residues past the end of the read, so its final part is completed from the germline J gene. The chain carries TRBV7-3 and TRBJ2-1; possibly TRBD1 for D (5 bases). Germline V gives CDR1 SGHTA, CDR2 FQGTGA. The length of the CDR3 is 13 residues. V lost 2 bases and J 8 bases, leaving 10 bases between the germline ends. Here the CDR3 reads CASSLQGYDEQFF. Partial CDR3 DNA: TGTGCCAGCAGCTTACAGGGTTACGATGAG.

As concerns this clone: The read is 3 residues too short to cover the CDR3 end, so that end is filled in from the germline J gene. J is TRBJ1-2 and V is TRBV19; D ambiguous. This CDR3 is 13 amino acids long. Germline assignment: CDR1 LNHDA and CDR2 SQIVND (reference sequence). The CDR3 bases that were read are TGTGCCAGTAGTATAGCTGTTAGCTACGAC. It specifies CASSIAVSYD. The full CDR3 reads CASSIAVSYDYTF.

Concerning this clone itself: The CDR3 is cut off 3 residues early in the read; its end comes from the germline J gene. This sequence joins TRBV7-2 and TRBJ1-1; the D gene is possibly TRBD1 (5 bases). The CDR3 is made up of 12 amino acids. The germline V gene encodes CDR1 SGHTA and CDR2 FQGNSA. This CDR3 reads CASSLVRGAAFF. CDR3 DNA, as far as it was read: TGTGCCAGCAGCTTAGTGAGGGGAGCG.

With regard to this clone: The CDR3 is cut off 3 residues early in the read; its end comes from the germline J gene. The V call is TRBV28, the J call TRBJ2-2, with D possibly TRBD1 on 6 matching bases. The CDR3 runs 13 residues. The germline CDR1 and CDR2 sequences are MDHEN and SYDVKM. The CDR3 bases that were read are TGTGCCAGCGATACAGGGTCGAGTGAAAAG. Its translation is CASDTGSSEK. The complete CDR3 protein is CASDTGSSEKLFF.

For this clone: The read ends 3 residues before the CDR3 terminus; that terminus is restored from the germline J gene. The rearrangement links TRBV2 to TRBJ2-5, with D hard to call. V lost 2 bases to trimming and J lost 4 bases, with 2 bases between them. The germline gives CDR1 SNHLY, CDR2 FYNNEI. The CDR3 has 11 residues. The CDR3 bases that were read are TGTGCCAGCAGTGAACGAGAGACC. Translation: CASSERET. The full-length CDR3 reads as CASSERETQYF. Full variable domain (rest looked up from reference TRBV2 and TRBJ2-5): EPEVTQTPSHQVTQMGQEVILRCVPISNHLYFYWYRQILGQKVEFLVSFYNNEISEKSEIFDDQFSVERPDGSNFTLKIRSTKLEDSAMYFCASSERETQYFGPGTRLLVL.

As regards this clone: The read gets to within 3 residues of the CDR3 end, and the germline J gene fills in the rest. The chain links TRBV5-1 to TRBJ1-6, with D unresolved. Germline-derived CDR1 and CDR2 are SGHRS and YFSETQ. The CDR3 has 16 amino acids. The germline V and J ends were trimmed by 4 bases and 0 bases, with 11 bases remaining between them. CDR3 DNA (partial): TGCGCCAGCAGCACCGGGGAGAGCTCCTATAATTCACCC. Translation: CASSTGESSYNSP. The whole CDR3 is CASSTGESSYNSPLHF.

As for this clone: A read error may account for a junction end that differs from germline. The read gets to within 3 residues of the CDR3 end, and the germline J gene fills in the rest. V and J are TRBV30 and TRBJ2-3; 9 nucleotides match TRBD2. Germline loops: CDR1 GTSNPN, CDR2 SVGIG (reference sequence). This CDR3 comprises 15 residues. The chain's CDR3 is CAWAAMRGGTETQYF. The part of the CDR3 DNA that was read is TGTGCCTGGGCTGCGATGCGGGGGGGCACAGAGACG.

This CDR3 reads CASSLATSGRSTDTQYF. CDR3 DNA, as far as it was read: TGCGCCAGCAGCTTGGCTACTAGCGGGCGTAGCACAGATACG. This chain uses TRBV5-1 with TRBJ2-3; 9 bases agree with TRBD2. The read ends 3 residues early relative to the CDR3; the germline J gene fills the gap. CDR1 and CDR2 from the germline V gene are SGHRS and YFSETQ. V trimming: 0 bases; J trimming: 0 bases; junction bases outside the gene matches: 5. CDR3 length: 17 amino acids. Filled out from reference TRBV5-1 and TRBJ2-3, the complete variable domain reads KAGVTQTPRYLIKTRGQQVTLSCSPISGHRSVSWYQQTPGQGLQFLFEYFSETQRNKGNFPGRFSGRQFSNSRSEMNVSTLELGDSALYLCASSLATSGRSTDTQYFGPGTRLTVL.

CDR3 region: CASSLGIGGGETQYF. The part of the CDR3 DNA that was read is TGTGCCAGCAGCTTAGGGATCGGAGGGGGGGAGACG. This chain connects TRBV7-7 to TRBJ2-3; perhaps TRBD2 as D (7 bases). The read terminates 3 residues ahead of where the CDR3 ends, so the germline J gene completes it. Germline V gene data show CDR1 as SSHAT and CDR2 as FNYEAQ (reference sequence). CDR3 size: 15 residues.